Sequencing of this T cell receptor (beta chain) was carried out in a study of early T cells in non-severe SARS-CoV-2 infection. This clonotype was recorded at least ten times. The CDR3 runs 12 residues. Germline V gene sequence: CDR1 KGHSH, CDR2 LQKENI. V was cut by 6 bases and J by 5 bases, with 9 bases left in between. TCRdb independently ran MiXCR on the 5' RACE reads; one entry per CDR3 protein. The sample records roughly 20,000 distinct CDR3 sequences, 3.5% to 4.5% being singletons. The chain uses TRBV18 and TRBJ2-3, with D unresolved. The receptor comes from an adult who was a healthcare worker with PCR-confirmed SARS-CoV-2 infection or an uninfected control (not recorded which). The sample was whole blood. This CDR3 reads CASSPKEDTQYF. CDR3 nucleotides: TGTGCCAGCTCCCCTAAGGAAGATACGCAGTATTTT. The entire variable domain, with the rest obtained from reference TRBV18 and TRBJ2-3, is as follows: NAGVMQNPRHLVRRRGQEARLRCSPMKGHSHVYWYRQLPEEGLKFMVYLQKENIIDESGMPKERFSAEFPKEGPSILRIQQVVRGDSAAYFCASSPKEDTQYFGPGTRLTVL.